The 2 T cell receptor beta chains presented below share a single source sample, sequenced in a study of T cell responses to AZD1222 COVID-19 vaccine. Assay used: immunoSEQ multiplex PCR; TCRdb lists only in-frame clones, some missing. Found here are over 100,000 clones, 85% to 95% of them singletons; the top ten hold 1.6%. This specimen consisted of peripheral blood, obtained on day 0 of AZD1222 vaccination. The receptor set was obtained from an adult in good health.

This clone appeared once. The rearrangement uses TRBV2 and TRBJ2-7; 8 bases align to TRBD1. The V gene's germline CDR1 is SNHLY and CDR2 FYNNEI. This CDR3 comprises 16 residues. Unmatched junction bases numbered 15, after V lost 7 bases and J lost 4 bases. This CDR3 is CASTLGQALSPYEQYF. CDR3 nucleotides: TGTGCCAGCACCCTGGGACAGGCCCTTTCCCCTTACGAGCAGTACTTC.

The rearrangement joins TRBV7-2 to TRBJ1-4; D perhaps matches TRBD1 (5 bases). The CDR3 contains 16 residues. Germline-derived CDR1 and CDR2 are SGHTA and FQGNSA. The V gene lost 1 base and the J gene lost 8 bases, with 17 bases spanning the gap. This chain's CDR3 is CASSLDWGGVGEKLFF. As DNA, the CDR3 is TGTGCCAGCAGCTTAGATTGGGGGGGAGTAGGAGAAAAACTGTTTTTT. Drawing the rest from reference TRBV7-2 and TRBJ1-4, the complete variable domain is GAGVSQSPSNKVTEKGKDVELRCDPISGHTALYWYRQSLGQGLEFLIYFQGNSAPDKSGLPSDRFSAERTGGSVSTLTIQRTQQEDSAVYLCASSLDWGGVGEKLFFGSGTQLSVL.